This T cell receptor beta chain was captured in a study of T-cell memory formation after mild COVID-19. Concerning this clonotype itself: Its target is unknown.

Study observations and caveats: Those CD4+ clones that contracted were mainly in CM and EM (CD8+ ones in EMRA). Clones that got smaller from day 15 to 85 had even CD4/CD8, while clones growing later tipped toward CD4+. Cross-reactive memory appears to have joined, as suggested by some responding clones showing up in pre-infection memory.

With 5 bases clipped from V and 2 bases from J, the junction kept 11 bases outside the gene matches. The CDR3 contains 16 residues. Germline values: CDR1 SGDLS, CDR2 YYNGEE. From 5'RACE with constant-segment primers came TCR alpha and TCR beta cDNA libraries that carried sample barcodes and UMIs. Each CDR3 protein is one row after TCRdb ran MiXCR on the 5' RACE reads. The sample holds around 250,000 distinct CDR3 sequences, 8% to 10% seen once. This chain connects TRBV9 to TRBJ2-3, with TRBD2 matching over 7 bases. The sequence was obtained from a man younger than 30 who had mild COVID-19 (a few samples of this study predate the infection). Cell type and time point are not known. The sequencing input was PBMCs or a T cell subset sorted from them (not recorded which). CDR3 in amino acids: CASSGPGTTITDTQYF. In DNA, the CDR3 is TGTGCCAGCAGTGGCCCCGGGACTACGATCACAGATACGCAGTATTTT. Together with reference TRBV9 and TRBJ2-3, the CDR3 gives the full variable domain: DSGVTQTPKHLITATGQRVTLRCSPRSGDLSVYWYQQSLDQGLQFLIQYYNGEERAKGNILERFSAQQFPDLHSELNLSSLELGDSALYFCASSGPGTTITDTQYFGPGTRLTVL.